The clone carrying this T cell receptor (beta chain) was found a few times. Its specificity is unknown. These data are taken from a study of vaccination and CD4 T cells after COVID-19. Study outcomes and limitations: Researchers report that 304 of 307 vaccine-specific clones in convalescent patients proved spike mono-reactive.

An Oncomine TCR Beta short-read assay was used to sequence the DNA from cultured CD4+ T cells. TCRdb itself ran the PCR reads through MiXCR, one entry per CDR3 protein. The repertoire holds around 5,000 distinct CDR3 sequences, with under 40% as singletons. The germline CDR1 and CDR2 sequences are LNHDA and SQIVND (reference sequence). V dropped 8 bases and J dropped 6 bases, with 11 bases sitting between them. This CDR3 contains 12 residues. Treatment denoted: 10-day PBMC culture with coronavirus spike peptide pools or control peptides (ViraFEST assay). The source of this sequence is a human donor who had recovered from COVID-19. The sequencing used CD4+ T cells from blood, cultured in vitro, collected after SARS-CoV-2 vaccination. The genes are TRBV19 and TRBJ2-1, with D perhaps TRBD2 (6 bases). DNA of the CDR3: TGTGCCAGTGGAGGGGAGACCAATGAGCAGTTCTTC. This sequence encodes CASGGETNEQFF.